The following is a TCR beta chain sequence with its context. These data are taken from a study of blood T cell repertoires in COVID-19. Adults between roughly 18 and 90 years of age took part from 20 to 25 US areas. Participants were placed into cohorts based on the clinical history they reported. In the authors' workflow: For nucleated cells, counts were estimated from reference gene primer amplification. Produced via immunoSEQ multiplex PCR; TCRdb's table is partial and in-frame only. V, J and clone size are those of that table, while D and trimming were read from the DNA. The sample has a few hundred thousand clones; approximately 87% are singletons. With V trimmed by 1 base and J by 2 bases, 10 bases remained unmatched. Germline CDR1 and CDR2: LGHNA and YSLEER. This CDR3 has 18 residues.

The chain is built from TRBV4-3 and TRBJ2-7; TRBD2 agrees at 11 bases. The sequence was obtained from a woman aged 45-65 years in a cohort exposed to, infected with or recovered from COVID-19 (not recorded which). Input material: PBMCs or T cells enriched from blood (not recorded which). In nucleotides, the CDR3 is TGCGCCAGCAGCCAAGTAGTGGTAGCGGGGGGGAACACCTACGAGCAGTACTTC. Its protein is CASSQVVVAGGNTYEQYF.